This section outlines one TCR beta chain sequence together with its context. Its antigen is undetermined. Germline assignment: CDR1 SGHDN and CDR2 FVKESK. This CDR3 is built from 17 residues. V lost 4 bases and J lost 0; bases outside the gene matches: 12. This table comes from immunoSEQ multiplex PCR, and its TCRdb copy is limited to in-frame clones, with some not included. In the table there are 150,000 to 200,000 clones, 80% to 90% of which are singletons. The record originates from a study of cytomegalovirus exposure and HLA in healthy donors. General study findings and limits: There were about 160 TCR beta chains listed as cytomegalovirus-associated.

The donors were in the roughly 130-subject validation cohort, distinct from the roughly 720-subject first cohort. The rearrangement uses TRBV14 and TRBJ2-7; 7 bases map to TRBD2. The receptor was derived from a woman in her 30s in good health and CMV-seronegative. Specimen: PBMCs. The CDR3 DNA reads as TGTGCCAGCAGCCTGGGGATCTTCCAGCGGGGCTCCTACGAGCAGTACTTC. Amino acids: CASSLGIFQRGSYEQYF.